Below, 24 T cell receptor beta chains from the same sample are listed, as sequenced in a study of T cells of healthy individuals. TCRdb reprocessed the 5' RACE reads with MiXCR, giving one entry per CDR3 protein. This table holds 100,000 or so distinct CDR3 sequences, approximately 15% found once. The receptors shown here come from a human donor in good health.

This clonotype was recorded a few times. For the CDR3, the DNA is TGTGCCAGCAGTACATCTAGCGGGGGGAAGCGAGAGACCCAGTACTTC. This codes for CASSTSSGGKRETQYF. The gene calls are TRBV28 and TRBJ2-5; 11 bases map to TRBD2. V gave up 5 bases and J gave up 4 bases; unmatched junction bases: 9. In germline, CDR1 is MDHEN, CDR2 SYDVKM. There are 16 residues in the CDR3.

This clonotype showed up many times. A junction boundary mismatches the germline segment, possibly from a read error. This chain connects TRBV11-2 to TRBJ2-7; TRBD1 might be the D (5 bases). The CDR3 runs to 13 residues. Germline CDR1 SGHAT, CDR2 FQNNGV. The CDR3 bases are TGTGCCAGCAGCCTAGACAGAGACTACGAGCAGTACTTC. Translated: CASSLDRDYEQYF. Drawing the rest from reference TRBV11-2 and TRBJ2-7, the complete variable domain is EAGVAQSPRYKIIEKRQSVAFWCNPISGHATLYWYQQILGQGPKLLIQFQNNGVVDDSQLPKDRFSAERLKGVDSTLKIQPAKLEDSAVYLCASSLDRDYEQYFGPGTRLTVT.

Only a few counts were recorded for this clonotype. V usage is TRBV29-1 and J usage is TRBJ1-1; D unclear. This CDR3 region has 12 residues. The germline V and J ends were trimmed by 6 bases and 8 bases, with 16 bases remaining between them. Germline CDR1 SQVTM, CDR2 ANQGSEA. The CDR3 protein is CSVGRGELEAFF. In DNA, the CDR3 is TGCAGCGTCGGACGGGGTGAATTAGAAGCTTTCTTT.

This clonotype was seen repeatedly, ten times or more. V and J are TRBV4-3 and TRBJ2-7; tentatively, D is TRBD2 (5 bases). V was trimmed by 0 bases and J by 5 bases, leaving 20 bases between them. The CDR3 spans 17 residues. CDR1 LGHNA and CDR2 YSLEER come from the germline V gene. The CDR3, as DNA: TGCGCCAGCAGCCAAGATAGGGAGTCCGGCTACCGGGACGAGCAGTACTTC. It translates to CASSQDRESGYRDEQYF.

This clonotype was seen a few times. The chain is built from TRBV7-2 and TRBJ2-7, with 8 bases aligning to TRBD1. The length of the CDR3 is 13 residues. The V gene's germline CDR1 is SGHTA and CDR2 FQGNSA. The V segment lost 5 bases and the J segment 4 bases; nucleotides outside the gene matches: 4. The CDR3 spells CASSRNRGYEQYF. The CDR3, as DNA: TGTGCCAGCAGCCGGAACAGGGGGTACGAGCAGTACTTC.

This clonotype was seen more than once but under ten times. This rearrangement joins TRBV20-1 to TRBJ2-1; D possibly corresponds to TRBD2 (6 bases). Looked up from germline, CDR1 is DFQATT and CDR2 is SNEGSKA (reference sequence). With 3 bases removed from V and 5 bases from J, the gap between germline ends came to 14 bases. The CDR3 loop spans 14 amino acids. The DNA for the CDR3 is TGCAGTGCTAGCGGAGGGCCGGTTAACAATGAGCAGTTCTTC. Amino acid sequence: CSASGGPVNNEQFF.

This clonotype came up many times. The chain employs TRBV20-1 and TRBJ2-5, with D perhaps being TRBD1 or TRBD2 (6 bases each). V was pared by 3 bases and J by 4 bases, with 12 bases between. CDR1 and CDR2 (germline): DFQATT, SNEGSKA (reference sequence). This CDR3 comprises 13 residues. CDR3 sequence reads: CSARGGTGETQYF. The CDR3 DNA reads TGCAGTGCTAGGGGGGGCACAGGAGAGACCCAGTACTTC.

This clonotype was seen a handful of times. J is TRBJ2-3 and V is TRBV28; 9 bases are shared with TRBD2. V shed 4 bases, J shed 8 bases, and the junction held 7 bases outside the gene matches. Germline CDR1 is MDHEN and CDR2 is SYDVKM. CDR3 length equals 14 residues. CDR3: CASSSSGTSSTQYF. CDR3 in DNA: TGTGCCAGCAGTTCATCCGGGACTAGCTCTACGCAGTATTTT.

This clonotype was counted many times. The chain employs TRBV12-3 or TRBV12-4 and TRBJ2-6, with D perhaps assigned TRBD1 or TRBD2 (5 bases each). The CDR3 consists of 16 residues. The V end lost 8 bases, the J end lost 0 bases, and 14 bases lay between the germline ends. DNA for the CDR3: TGTGCCAGCGTCCAGGGACCCTCCTCTGGGGCCAACGTCCTGACTTTC. Translation gives CASVQGPSSGANVLTF.

The CDR3 DNA is TGTGCCAGCAGAATTGGACAGGGAAATGAGCAGTTCTTC. It codes for CASRIGQGNEQFF. The chain employs TRBV7-2 and TRBJ2-1; 8 positions agree with TRBD1. Trimming took 6 bases from V and 7 from J; bases not matched to a gene: 5. The length of the CDR3 is 13 residues. Per germline, CDR1 SGHTA and CDR2 FQGNSA.

The J gene is TRBJ2-1, the V gene TRBV3-1, with 8 bases aligning to TRBD2. Germline CDR1 reads LGHDT; CDR2 reads YNNKEL (reference sequence). J lost 6 bases, V lost 4 bases, and 5 bases had no gene match. The CDR3 runs 14 residues. The CDR3 coding sequence is TGTGCCAGCAGCCCTCGGACTAGCCCCAATGAGCAGTTCTTC. As protein: CASSPRTSPNEQFF.

This clonotype showed up many times. This chain connects TRBV9 to TRBJ2-2, with D possibly matching TRBD2 (5 bases). Germline V gene lookup returns CDR1 SGDLS and CDR2 YYNGEE. The CDR3 runs to 16 residues. The V end was cut by 1 base, the J end by 0 bases, with 10 bases between. In nucleotides, the CDR3 is TGTGCCAGCAGCGTACCCCAGCGGACGAACACCGGGGAGCTGTTTTTT. Protein product: CASSVPQRTNTGELFF.

This clonotype turned up a few times. The rearrangement links TRBV10-3 to TRBJ2-4, with D perhaps TRBD1 or TRBD2 (6 bases each). The CDR3 is 13 amino acids. Trimming shortened V by 8 bases and J by 4 bases, and 12 bases separated the two germline ends. Germline values: CDR1 ENHRY, CDR2 SYGVKD. CDR3 residues: CAIGGGRKNIQYF. In nucleotides, the CDR3 is TGTGCCATCGGAGGGGGGCGAAAAAACATTCAGTACTTC.

The V and J genes are TRBV11-1 and TRBJ2-7; TRBD2 matches at 9 bases. Per germline, CDR1 SGHAT and CDR2 FQDESV (reference sequence). V shed 2 bases and J 5 bases; nucleotides not matched to a gene: 7. The CDR3 is made up of 15 amino acids. CDR3 in DNA: TGTGCCAGCAGCTTAAGGTCTAGCGGGGCGAACGAGCAGTACTTC. Protein: CASSLRSSGANEQYF.

This clonotype occurred many times. The chain links TRBV7-2 to TRBJ1-1; D gene uncertain. Germline V CDR1 and CDR2: SGHTA, FQGNSA. V lost 4 bases and J lost 6, with 12 bases in between. This CDR3 has 13 amino acids. The CDR3 sequence: CASSSDGFSEAFF. The CDR3 DNA reads as TGTGCCAGCAGCTCGGACGGATTTTCTGAAGCTTTCTTT.

This clonotype was seen repeatedly, ten times or more. This CDR3 reads CASSLKEGTEAFF. CDR3 sequence (DNA): TGTGCCAGCAGCTTAAAAGAGGGCACTGAAGCTTTCTTT. The rearrangement links TRBV7-6 to TRBJ1-1; no reliable D call. The CDR3 is 13 residues long. V was clipped by 2 bases and J by 4 bases, with 8 bases between them. Germline V gene sequence: CDR1 SGHVS, CDR2 FNYEAQ.

This clonotype has a single count. Just one base apart from a much larger clone, this may be a read error. This sequence joins TRBV20-1 and TRBJ1-1; D unresolved. The CDR3 sequence is 12 residues long. V was clipped by 2 bases and J by 7 bases, with 11 bases between them. The germline V gene encodes CDR1 DFQATT and CDR2 SNEGSKA (reference sequence). The CDR3 DNA is TGCAGTGCTAGACCCCGTGGAGGTGAAGCTTTCTTT. Protein product: CSARPRGGEAFF.

This clonotype was seen more than once but under ten times. The chain joins TRBV7-3 to TRBJ2-2, with D unresolved. CDR1 and CDR2 (germline): SGHTA, FQGTGA. Trimming removed 3 bases at V and 5 bases at J, with 13 bases between. CDR3 size: 15 residues. The CDR3 DNA sequence: TGTGCCAGCAGCTTCTCCGCAGGCCAAACCGGGGAGCTGTTTTTT. It codes for CASSFSAGQTGELFF.

The chain couples TRBV28 to TRBJ1-5; D is unresolved. Trimming removed 2 bases at V and 3 bases at J, with 11 bases between. In germline, CDR1 is MDHEN, CDR2 SYDVKM. The CDR3 runs to 15 residues. The CDR3 nucleotides read TGTGCCAGCAGTTTAAGGGCAGACTACAATCAGCCCCAGCATTTT. Amino acid sequence: CASSLRADYNQPQHF.

The chain combines TRBV19 with TRBJ1-1, with a possible D match to TRBD1 (6 bases). The germline V gene encodes CDR1 LNHDA and CDR2 SQIVND (reference sequence). This CDR3 is 15 amino acids long. V lost 5 bases and J lost 3, with 16 bases in between. The DNA of the CDR3 is TGTGCCAGTAGTCCCCGGACGGGGGGCTACACTGAAGCTTTCTTT. Translating it yields CASSPRTGGYTEAFF.

This clonotype was seen more than once but under ten times. The chain couples TRBV9 to TRBJ1-5; D is unclear. The CDR3 extends over 13 amino acids. The V gene lost 2 bases and the J gene lost 2 bases, with 5 bases spanning the gap. Germline-derived CDR1 and CDR2 are SGDLS and YYNGEE. The DNA of the CDR3 is TGTGCCAGCAGCGTGAGTGGCAATCAGCCCCAGCATTTT. Its translation: CASSVSGNQPQHF.

V gene TRBV7-2 combines with J gene TRBJ2-6; no clear D. The CDR3 covers 13 residues. Looked up from germline, CDR1 is SGHTA and CDR2 is FQGNSA. Trimming shortened V by 2 bases and J by 11 bases, and 10 bases separated the two germline ends. CDR3 sequence reads: CASSLFNDDVLTF. DNA of the CDR3: TGTGCCAGCAGCTTATTTAACGACGACGTCCTGACTTTC.

This clonotype was detected a few times. V and J are TRBV24-1 and TRBJ2-1; 7 bases are a match to TRBD1. V was clipped by 0 bases and J by 5 bases; unmatched bases: 3. The CDR3 covers 15 residues. Per the germline V gene, CDR1 is KGHDR and CDR2 is SFDVKD. Here the CDR3 reads CATSDLGTVDNEQFF. DNA for the CDR3: TGTGCCACCAGTGATTTGGGGACAGTCGACAATGAGCAGTTCTTC.

A note on this clonotype: A read error may explain this, as a much larger clone is one base away. This rearrangement joins TRBV6-5 to TRBJ2-1, with 7 positions matching TRBD1. The CDR3 length is 16 residues. After removal of 6 bases from V and 5 bases from J, the junction contained 13 bases not matched to a gene. Germline assignment: CDR1 MNHEY and CDR2 SVGAGI. CDR3 nucleotides: TGTGCCAGCAGACCCCACCCTGACAGGGTTGACAATGAGCAGTTCTTC. It specifies CASRPHPDRVDNEQFF.